A selection of T cell receptor beta chains follows, all from one sample in a study of shared clonotypes between healthy human individuals. The repertoire was sequenced with immunoSEQ multiplex PCR; TCRdb's copy has only in-frame clones and lacks some. The sample holds over a million clones, about 80% seen once. The sample comprised memory CD4+ T cells sorted from blood. The receptors were sampled from a man aged 18 to 29 in good health. CDR3s include the opening cysteine and the closing phenylalanine or tryptophan. The order of the fields is CDR3 DNA, CDR3 protein, J gene, clone size, D gene, V gene. A D gene is named only where the DNA matches it firmly. Only some rows state a clone size, as once, few, many or a class for expanded clones.

DNA: TGTGCCAGCAGTGAATATTTCTTAACAAATTCGGGGCGGAACACTGAAGCTTTCTTT
CDR3: CASSEYFLTNSGRNTEAFF
J: TRBJ1-1
size: NA
D: NA
V: TRBV6-1

DNA: TGTGCCTCCCAGGGCGGGAGGCGCACAGATACGCAGTATTTT
CDR3: CASQGGRRTDTQYF
J: TRBJ2-3
size: few
D: TRBD2
V: TRBV10-3

DNA: TGTGCCAGCAGCGCCGGGGACAGGGGGGACCAGCCCCAGCATTTT
CDR3: CASSAGDRGDQPQHF
J: TRBJ1-5
size: NA
D: TRBD1
V: TRBV9

DNA: TGTGCCAGCAGCTTAGGCAATACAGGCGGCATTGGCTACACCTTC
CDR3: CASSLGNTGGIGYTF
J: TRBJ1-2
size: NA
D: NA
V: TRBV13

DNA: TGCAGCGTTGAAGACACGGTGGGAGATTCTAACTATGGCTACACCTTC
CDR3: CSVEDTVGDSNYGYTF
J: TRBJ1-2
size: few
D: NA
V: TRBV29-1

DNA: TGTGCCAGCAGCCATTACGCAGGATCGAACACCGGGGAGCTGTTTTTT
CDR3: CASSHYAGSNTGELFF
J: TRBJ2-2
size: once
D: NA
V: TRBV6-4

DNA: TGCGCCAGCGGGACTGAAGCTTTCTTT
CDR3: CASGTEAFF
J: TRBJ1-1
size: NA
D: NA
V: TRBV10-2

DNA: TGTGCCTCCGGAAGGGGTTCGGACACTGAAGCTTTCTTT
CDR3: CASGRGSDTEAFF
J: TRBJ1-1
size: NA
D: NA
V: TRBV30

DNA: TGCAGCGTCAGACTAGCGGGAGGGTATGAGCAGTTCTTC
CDR3: CSVRLAGGYEQFF
J: TRBJ2-1
size: NA
D: TRBD2
V: TRBV29-1

DNA: TGCGCCAGCAGCCGACGGACGTCCGATCTGATCGGAAACATTCAGTACTTC
CDR3: CASSRRTSDLIGNIQYF
J: TRBJ2-4
size: few
D: NA
V: TRBV5-1

DNA: TGTGCCAGTACCCCAGGGGGCTTCACAGATACGCAGTATTTT
CDR3: CASTPGGFTDTQYF
J: TRBJ2-3
size: few
D: TRBD1
V: TRBV19

DNA: TGCGCCAGCAGCTCGGGACTAGCGTTCGATGAGCAGTTCTTC
CDR3: CASSSGLAFDEQFF
J: TRBJ2-1
size: NA
D: TRBD2
V: TRBV5-1

DNA: TGCGCCAGCAGCTTGGATGGGAGCTCCTATAATTCACCCCTCCACTTT
CDR3: CASSLDGSSYNSPLHF
J: TRBJ1-6
size: NA
D: NA
V: TRBV5-1

DNA: TGCGCCAGCAGCTTGGGTCAGGGGGTTTGGAATGAGCAGTTCTTC
CDR3: CASSLGQGVWNEQFF
J: TRBJ2-1
size: NA
D: TRBD1
V: TRBV5-1

DNA: TGTGCCAGCGGGACGACAGGAGATAACTATGGCTACACCTTC
CDR3: CASGTTGDNYGYTF
J: TRBJ1-2
size: NA
D: NA
V: TRBV28

DNA: TGTGCCATCGGGACGGATCCCAATGAGCAGTTCTTC
CDR3: CAIGTDPNEQFF
J: TRBJ2-1
size: once
D: NA
V: TRBV10-3